Listed below are T cell receptor beta chains from one sample, sequenced in a study of cytotoxic CD8 clonotypes in ibrutinib-treated CLL. Profiling relied on immunoSEQ multiplex PCR, and the TCRdb table lists in-frame clones only, not all of them. Among about 300,000 clones listed, roughly 76% were seen once. Source: PBMCs, taken at disease progression, from a patient treated with ibrutinib. These receptors originate from a human donor with chronic lymphocytic leukemia. The CDR3 runs from the conserved cysteine through the conserved F or W. The D gene is left open where the match is weak. For some rows the clone size is stated as once, few or many, or as a class when expanded; others skip it.

TRBJ1-4	TRBD1	TRBV18	-	CASSSTGGREKLFF	TGTGCCAGCTCATCGACAGGGGGTCGTGAAAAACTGTTTTTT
TRBJ1-2	-	TRBV6-1	-	CASSVRPGPINYGYTF	TGTGCCAGCAGTGTTAGACCGGGTCCTATTAACTATGGCTACACCTTC
TRBJ2-5	TRBD1	TRBV4-3	-	CASSQAHLTGFHQETQYF	TGCGCCAGCAGCCAAGCCCACTTGACAGGGTTCCACCAAGAGACCCAGTACTTC
TRBJ1-2	-	TRBV28	-	CASSPRRHRNYGYTF	TGTGCCAGCAGTCCCCGAAGACACCGAAACTATGGCTACACCTTC
TRBJ2-1	TRBD2	TRBV29-1	-	CSTLGGLAFNEQFF	TGCAGCACACTAGGAGGACTAGCCTTCAATGAGCAGTTCTTC
TRBJ1-1	-	TRBV7-3	-	CASSPTGRTEAFF	TGTGCCAGCAGCCCCACCGGTAGGACTGAAGCTTTCTTT
TRBJ2-7	-	TRBV13	-	CASSRTGSEQYF	TGTGCCAGCAGTCGAACAGGATCCGAGCAGTACTTC
TRBJ2-1	-	TRBV7-2	-	CASSPGRGYNEQFF	TGTGCCAGCAGTCCCGGCCGGGGGTACAATGAGCAGTTCTTC
TRBJ2-3	TRBD2	TRBV11-2	-	CASSLGLAGATDTQYF	TGTGCCAGCAGCTTAGGATTAGCGGGCGCCACAGATACGCAGTATTTT
TRBJ2-7	TRBD2	TRBV28	-	CASSLNAGAGEQYF	TGTGCCAGCAGTTTAAATGCGGGAGCTGGCGAGCAGTACTTC
TRBJ2-5	-	TRBV2	few	CASRGQETQYF	TGTGCCAGCAGAGGGCAAGAGACCCAGTACTTC
TRBJ2-7	-	TRBV29-1	-	CSVVPSAGEQYF	TGCAGCGTTGTCCCCTCCGCGGGGGAGCAGTACTTC
TRBJ2-7	-	TRBV19	-	CASSVTGTGSYEQYF	TGTGCCAGTAGTGTAACAGGGACGGGGTCCTACGAGCAGTACTTC
TRBJ2-3	TRBD2	TRBV6-1	-	CASSKARLAGSGDTQYF	TGTGCCAGCAGTAAAGCCCGACTAGCGGGATCCGGAGATACGCAGTATTTT
TRBJ2-7	-	TRBV29-1	-	CSAWTVPSEQYF	TGCAGCGCCTGGACTGTTCCTAGCGAGCAGTACTTC
TRBJ1-4	-	TRBV5-6	-	CASSSNRGGNEKLFF	TGTGCCAGCAGCTCTAACCGAGGGGGGAATGAAAAACTGTTTTTT
TRBJ2-7	TRBD1	TRBV6-5	-	CASSYSWDRAYYEQYF	TGTGCCAGCAGTTACTCATGGGACAGGGCCTATTACGAGCAGTACTTC
TRBJ1-6	-	TRBV15	few	CATSRGGQGAYNSPLHF	TGTGCCACCAGCAGAGGGGGGCAAGGGGCCTATAATTCACCCCTCCACTTT
TRBJ2-1	TRBD2	TRBV18	few	CASSPGLVGVVGPSEQFF	TGTGCCAGCTCACCGGGACTAGTCGGAGTCGTCGGTCCCAGTGAGCAGTTCTTC
TRBJ2-7	TRBD1	TRBV19	once	CASSEWDRAYEQYF	TGTGCCAGTAGTGAATGGGACAGAGCCTACGAGCAGTACTTC
TRBJ1-2	-	TRBV6-1	-	CASSGTNPLGYGYTF	TGTGCCAGCAGCGGGACAAATCCCCTTGGCTATGGCTACACCTTC
TRBJ2-7	TRBD2	TRBV5-1	-	CASSPTSGNYEQYF	TGCGCCAGCAGCCCAACTAGCGGGAACTACGAGCAGTACTTC
TRBJ2-5	-	TRBV4-1	-	CASSRDRGETQYF	TGCGCCAGCAGCCGGGACCGAGGAGAGACCCAGTACTTC
TRBJ1-5	TRBD1	TRBV28	once	CASSSRTGGGNQPQHF	TGTGCCAGCAGTTCCCGGACAGGTGGGGGAAATCAGCCCCAGCATTTT
TRBJ1-5	TRBD1	TRBV27	-	CASSLWARTGGSQPQHF	TGTGCCAGCAGTTTATGGGCCAGGACAGGGGGTAGTCAGCCCCAGCATTTT
TRBJ1-2	TRBD1	TRBV29-1	-	CSGTTTGNGYTF	TGCAGCGGAACCACGACAGGGAATGGCTACACCTTC
TRBJ1-1	TRBD1	TRBV5-1	-	CASGPGTGSTEAFF	TGCGCCAGCGGACCCGGGACAGGGAGCACTGAAGCTTTCTTT
TRBJ2-1	-	TRBV7-9	-	CASSLAQASTYNEQFF	TGTGCCAGCAGCTTAGCACAGGCAAGTACCTACAATGAGCAGTTCTTC
TRBJ2-7	TRBD2	TRBV10-2	-	CASSGTSANEQYF	TGCGCCAGCTCCGGGACTAGCGCCAACGAGCAGTACTTC
TRBJ1-3	-	TRBV4-1	-	CASSQDSNSGNTIYF	TGCGCCAGCAGCCAAGATTCTAACTCTGGAAACACCATATATTTT
TRBJ2-4	-	TRBV11-3	once	CASSLDGQIKWAKNIQYF	TGTGCCAGCAGCTTAGATGGTCAGATAAAGTGGGCCAAAAACATTCAGTACTTC
TRBJ2-2	-	TRBV7-2	once	CASSLPLGGNTGELFF	TGTGCCAGCAGCTTACCCCTTGGGGGAAACACCGGGGAGCTGTTTTTT
TRBJ2-3	-	TRBV9	-	CASSVGVASHTQYF	TGTGCCAGCAGCGTAGGTGTTGCTTCCCATACGCAGTATTTT
TRBJ2-7	TRBD1	TRBV7-8	-	CASRLSGTGLYEQYF	TGTGCCAGCAGACTTTCCGGGACAGGGTTATACGAGCAGTACTTC
TRBJ1-1	TRBD1	TRBV10-1	-	CASSDTGTGVVRTEAFF	TGCGCCAGCAGTGATACCGGGACAGGGGTCGTTCGCACTGAAGCTTTCTTT